Listed below are T cell receptor beta chains from one sample, sequenced in a study of T cells expressing NK-cell markers. TCRdb re-called the 5' RACE reads and shows each CDR3 protein once, DNA omitted. Its clone listing holds about 160,000 distinct CDR3 sequences. The sequenced sample was blood T cells: a sorted CD56 or NKG2C T cell subset, CD4+ or CD8+ T cells, or bulk PBMC T cells (not recorded which). These receptors were obtained from a woman between 18 and 70 years old in good health. CDR3s include the opening cysteine and the closing phenylalanine or tryptophan. Fields, in order: clone size, J gene, V gene, CDR3 protein. Only some rows state a clone size, as once, few, many or a class for expanded clones.

clone_size: NA
j_call: TRBJ2-1
v_call: TRBV29-1
cdr3_aa: CSVLTGGNLLYNEQFF

clone_size: NA
j_call: TRBJ2-3
v_call: TRBV30
cdr3_aa: CAWSVNRGYTDTQYF

clone_size: NA
j_call: TRBJ2-7
v_call: TRBV29-1
cdr3_aa: CSVAGTAYEQYF

clone_size: NA
j_call: TRBJ2-2
v_call: TRBV19
cdr3_aa: CASIDRGRNTGELFF

clone_size: NA
j_call: TRBJ2-7
v_call: TRBV6-1
cdr3_aa: CASSREGGESYEQYF

clone_size: NA
j_call: TRBJ2-4
v_call: TRBV4-1
cdr3_aa: CASSQERGGRDIQYF

clone_size: NA
j_call: TRBJ2-5
v_call: TRBV11-2
cdr3_aa: CASSSGLASETQYF

clone_size: NA
j_call: TRBJ1-1
v_call: TRBV12-3/TRBV12-4
cdr3_aa: CASSVLGQGYTEAFF

clone_size: NA
j_call: TRBJ2-3
v_call: TRBV4-2
cdr3_aa: CASSQDWASADTQYF

clone_size: NA
j_call: TRBJ2-6
v_call: TRBV20-1
cdr3_aa: CSARGPGSGANVLTF

clone_size: NA
j_call: TRBJ2-7
v_call: TRBV20-1
cdr3_aa: CSARDYRSYEQYF

clone_size: NA
j_call: TRBJ2-2
v_call: TRBV6-5
cdr3_aa: CASSYLGPVTGELFF

clone_size: NA
j_call: TRBJ2-1
v_call: TRBV11-2
cdr3_aa: CASSLAGTRGNEQFF

clone_size: NA
j_call: TRBJ2-1
v_call: TRBV3-1
cdr3_aa: CASSYGTSGANEQFF

clone_size: NA
j_call: TRBJ2-5
v_call: TRBV7-9
cdr3_aa: CASSLGAGSKETQYF

clone_size: medium-sized
j_call: TRBJ2-5
v_call: TRBV5-1
cdr3_aa: CASSLSRQKQETQYF